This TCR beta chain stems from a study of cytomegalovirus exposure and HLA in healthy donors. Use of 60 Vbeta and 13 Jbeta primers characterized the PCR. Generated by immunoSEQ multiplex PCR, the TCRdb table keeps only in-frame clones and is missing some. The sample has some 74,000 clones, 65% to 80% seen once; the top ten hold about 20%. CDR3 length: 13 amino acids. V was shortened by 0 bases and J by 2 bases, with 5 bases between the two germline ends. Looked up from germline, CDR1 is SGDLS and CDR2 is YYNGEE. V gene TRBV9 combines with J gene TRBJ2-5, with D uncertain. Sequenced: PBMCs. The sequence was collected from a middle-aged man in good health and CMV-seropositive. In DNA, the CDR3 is TGTGCCAGCAGCGTAGCCCTACAAGAGACCCAGTACTTC. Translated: CASSVALQETQYF.